This T cell receptor (beta chain) comes out of a study of OX40 agonist ivuxolimab in advanced cancers. Trimming shortened V by 0 bases and J by 8 bases, and 7 bases separated the two germline ends. This CDR3 contains 12 residues. Germline V gives CDR1 MNHEY, CDR2 SVGAGI. TCRdb's table, derived via immunoSEQ multiplex PCR, lists solely in-frame clones and lacks some. The data show 77,000 or so clones, 92% seen once. The sequence derives from an adult with an advanced solid tumor such as melanoma, head and neck, liver or kidney cancer. The sequences come from CD4+ or CD8+ T cells sorted from blood, collected in a trial of the OX40 agonist ivuxolimab. The V call is TRBV6-5, the J call TRBJ1-1, with D maybe TRBD1 (5 bases). CDR3 in amino acids: CASSYSSGEAFF. As DNA, the CDR3 is TGTGCCAGCAGTTACTCGTCAGGGGAAGCTTTCTTT.